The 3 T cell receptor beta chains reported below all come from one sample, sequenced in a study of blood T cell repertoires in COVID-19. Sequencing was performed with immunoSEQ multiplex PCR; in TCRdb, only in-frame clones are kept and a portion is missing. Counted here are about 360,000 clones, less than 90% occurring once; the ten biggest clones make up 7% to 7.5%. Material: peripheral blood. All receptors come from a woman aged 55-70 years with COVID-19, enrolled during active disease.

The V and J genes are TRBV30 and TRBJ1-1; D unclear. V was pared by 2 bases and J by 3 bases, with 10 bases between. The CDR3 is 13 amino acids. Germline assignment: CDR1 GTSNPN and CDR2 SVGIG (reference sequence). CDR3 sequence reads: CAWSPTGYTEAFF. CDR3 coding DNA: TGTGCCTGGAGTCCTACGGGGTACACTGAAGCTTTCTTT.

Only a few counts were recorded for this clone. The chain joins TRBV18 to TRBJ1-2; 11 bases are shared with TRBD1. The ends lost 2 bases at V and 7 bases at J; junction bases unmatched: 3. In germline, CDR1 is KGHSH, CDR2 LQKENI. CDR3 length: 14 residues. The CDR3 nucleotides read TGTGCCAGCTCACCAGGACAGGGGGCGCGTGGCTACACCTTC. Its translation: CASSPGQGARGYTF.

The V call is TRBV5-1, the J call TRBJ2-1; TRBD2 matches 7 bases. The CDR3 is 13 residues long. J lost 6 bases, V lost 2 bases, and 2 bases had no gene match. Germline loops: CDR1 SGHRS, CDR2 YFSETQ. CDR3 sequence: CASSFSGGNEQFF. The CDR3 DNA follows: TGCGCCAGCAGCTTTTCGGGGGGCAATGAGCAGTTCTTC. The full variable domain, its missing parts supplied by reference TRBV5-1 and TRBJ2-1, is KAGVTQTPRYLIKTRGQQVTLSCSPISGHRSVSWYQQTPGQGLQFLFEYFSETQRNKGNFPGRFSGRQFSNSRSEMNVSTLELGDSALYLCASSFSGGNEQFFGPGTRLTVL.